This TCR beta chain derives from a study of response to subunit inactivated influenza vaccine. TCRdb redid the calling of the RT-PCR reads with MiXCR, one entry per CDR3 protein. The data contain roughly 190,000 distinct CDR3 sequences, 12% of them singletons. A further study also used this sample, focusing on T cells expressing NK-cell markers. That source adds: With UMIs, 5'RACE template switching was used to make TCR beta cDNA. Sequencing of TCR beta repertoires drew on sorted CD3+CD56+NKG2C+, CD3+CD56+NKG2C- and CD3+CD56-NKG2C+ T cells. For a handful of donors, these clonotypes were likewise the leading ones in the CD3+CD56-NKG2C+ fraction.

The sequenced sample was CD8+ T cells sorted from PBMCs, obtained 11 to 12 days after vaccination. The origin of this receptor is a man aged 45 to 65 who received an inactivated influenza vaccine.

This chain's CDR3 is CASSVIQGAGQETQYF. The CDR3 DNA is TGTGCCAGCAGTGTAATACAGGGGGCAGGCCAAGAGACCCAGTACTTC. The chain employs TRBV25-1 and TRBJ2-5; 9 bases line up with TRBD1. CDR1 is MGHDK, CDR2 SYGVNS, per germline. The CDR3 has 16 amino acids. The V and J ends lost 4 bases and 1 base, in that order; junction bases with no gene match: 7.